This T cell receptor (beta chain) was recorded in a study of shared clonotypes between healthy human individuals. Germline loops: CDR1 MNHEY, CDR2 SVGAGI. This CDR3 has 14 amino acids. The V gene lost 8 bases and the J gene lost 3 bases, with 13 bases spanning the gap. As processed by the authors: Sequence data from immunoSEQ were junction-only and lacked quality scores; consequently, filtering differed. Using immunoSEQ multiplex PCR, the repertoire was profiled, and TCRdb retains in-frame clones only, with some absent. The V and J calls and clone size come from that table; D and trimming were worked out from the DNA. The sample includes approximately 980,000 clones, around 80% seen only once; the top ten take nearly 1.5%. Of note for this clone: What it recognizes is unknown.

Notes on the study in general: Across a handful of donors, naive CD4 shared 5% to 6%, naive CD8 under 4%, memory CD4 roughly 2.5%, memory CD8 more than 0.35%. Genetic and exposure-history diversity was limited by the small donor number.

The chain combines TRBV6-5 with TRBJ1-4, with D perhaps matching TRBD1 (5 bases). The sequencing input was memory CD4+ T cells sorted from blood. The subset was: CD45RA-negative fraction. The sequence was obtained from a man in his late teens or twenties in good health. The CDR3 loop is CASGGRVANEKLFF. The CDR3 nucleotides read TGTGCCAGCGGGGGGAGGGTCGCTAATGAAAAACTGTTTTTT.